This TCR beta chain came from a study of cytomegalovirus exposure and HLA in healthy donors. The V end lost 4 bases, the J end lost 2 bases, and 12 bases lay between the germline ends. This CDR3 is 14 amino acids long. In germline, CDR1 is MGHDK, CDR2 SYGVNS. Regarding the study as a whole: In vitro experiments confirmed that three CMV-associated chains were specific for CMV antigens. Versus the approximately 700-donor mean, an Asian-associated ancestry cluster reportedly showed fewer N-insertions in a later analysis. For TCR beta chains, V- and J-gene trimming was later linked to a missense DCLRE1C variant.

PCR was performed using 60 Vbeta and 13 Jbeta primers. The method was immunoSEQ multiplex PCR; TCRdb's version includes in-frame clones alone and lacks a portion of them. The repertoire holds 90,000 to 140,000 clones, with roughly 80% as singletons. A remark on this clone: Its antigen remains unidentified.

This rearrangement joins TRBV25-1 to TRBJ2-7; D may be TRBD2 (6 bases). The TCR originated in a man aged 30 to 39 in good health and CMV-seropositive. The sample was PBMCs. CDR3 protein: CASSVRGDTYEQYF. In DNA, the CDR3 is TGTGCCAGCAGTGTCCGCGGGGATACCTACGAGCAGTACTTC.